One and the same sample provided the 10 T cell receptor beta chains below, sequenced in a study of T cells after posttransplantation cyclophosphamide. Clones were sequenced by immunoSEQ multiplex PCR, and TCRdb holds only the in-frame ones, with some missing. The specimen has 7,500 to 8,000 clones, none found just once. Busulfan-fludarabine conditioning, marrow transplant, and cyclophosphamide on days +3 and +4 were administered. This specimen consisted of PBMCs, obtained after allogeneic stem cell transplant with posttransplant cyclophosphamide. The receptor source for this set is a male patient in his late teens or twenties who received an allogeneic stem cell transplant from an unrelated donor, was CMV-positive, and had acute and chronic GVHD. Certain T cells may be donor cells from the graft.

This clone appeared many times. The chain recombines TRBV15 with TRBJ2-3; 8 bases line up with TRBD2. With 1 base clipped from V and 0 bases from J, the junction kept 9 bases outside the gene matches. The CDR3 extends over 18 amino acids. Germline V CDR1 and CDR2: LNHNV, YYDKDF (reference sequence). The CDR3 here is CATSRGNKAGASTDTQYF. The CDR3 bases are TGTGCCACCAGCAGAGGGAACAAAGCGGGGGCCAGCACAGATACGCAGTATTTT.

This clone was seen repeatedly, ten times or more. CDR3 DNA sequence: TGCGCCAGCAAGCCTAGGGGGGGGTATCAGCCCCAGCATTTT. Protein sequence: CASKPRGGYQPQHF. The chain has TRBV5-1 and TRBJ1-5; tentative D call: TRBD1 (6 bases). The germline CDR1 and CDR2 sequences are SGHRS and YFSETQ. The CDR3 consists of 14 residues. The ends were cut back, 6 bases at V and 5 bases at J, with 15 bases in the middle.

As concerns this clone: The junction differs from germline at one of its ends, possibly a read error. This sample also contains other DNA sequences that code for the same CDR3. The V gene is TRBV25-1, the J gene TRBJ1-3; possible D gene TRBD1, 6 bases. The CDR3 length is 15 residues. Germline CDR1 is MGHDK and CDR2 is SYGVNS. In nucleotides, the CDR3 is TGTGCCAGCCAGGTCCAGGGGCAATCTGGAAACACCATATACTTT. This sequence encodes CASQVQGQSGNTIYF.

This clone was seen at least ten times. The chain links TRBV2 to TRBJ2-1; possibly TRBD2 for D (6 bases). V was cut by 6 bases and J by 10 bases, with 13 bases left in between. Germline CDR1 and CDR2: SNHLY and FYNNEI. The CDR3 runs 12 residues. The CDR3 DNA is TGTGCCAGCAGACGGGACTCCCAAGAGCAGTTCTTC. Translating it yields CASRRDSQEQFF.

In this sample, this clone turned up many times. The V and J genes are TRBV6-1 and TRBJ1-2; D not certain. This CDR3 spans 11 amino acids. Germline loops: CDR1 MNHNS, CDR2 SASEGT. Trimming cost V 4 bases and J 4 bases, with 4 bases left between them. The CDR3 spells CASSVAYGYTF. The CDR3 DNA reads TGTGCCAGCAGTGTGGCCTATGGCTACACCTTC.

There are many counts of this clone. This chain links TRBV5-1 with TRBJ2-2; perhaps TRBD1 as D (5 bases). Germline V lookup: CDR1 SGHRS, CDR2 YFSETQ. The CDR3 runs 15 residues. The germline V and J ends were trimmed by 4 bases and 1 base, with 11 bases remaining between them. The chain's CDR3 is CASSVRVGNTGELFF. CDR3 coding DNA: TGCGCCAGCAGCGTCAGGGTAGGGAACACCGGGGAGCTGTTTTTT. The full variable domain, its missing parts supplied by reference TRBV5-1 and TRBJ2-2, is KAGVTQTPRYLIKTRGQQVTLSCSPISGHRSVSWYQQTPGQGLQFLFEYFSETQRNKGNFPGRFSGRQFSNSRSEMNVSTLELGDSALYLCASSVRVGNTGELFFGEGSRLTVL.

This clone has a count of ten or more. V and J are TRBV6-6 and TRBJ2-3, with a weak D call TRBD2 (7 bases). Germline V gene lookup returns CDR1 MNHNY and CDR2 SVGAGI (reference sequence). The CDR3 contains 15 residues. Trimming shortened V by 6 bases and J by 4 bases, and 17 bases separated the two germline ends. CDR3 amino acids: CASRVSGGISDTQYF. CDR3 DNA: TGTGCCAGCAGGGTGTCGGGGGGCATATCAGATACGCAGTATTTT.

In this sample, this clone turned up many times. CDR3 DNA: TGTGCCAGCAGCCCGAGAGGGGTTTCAGCGGGGGGGCGGGCCGGGGAGCTGTTTTTT. Translating gives CASSPRGVSAGGRAGELFF. J is TRBJ2-2 and V is TRBV4-2; 10 nucleotides align to TRBD2. Unmatched junction bases numbered 17, after V lost 4 bases and J lost 6 bases. The CDR3 is 19 amino acids. The germline V gene encodes CDR1 LGHNA and CDR2 YNFKEQ.

This clone has at least ten counts. The V gene is TRBV5-6, the J gene TRBJ2-5, with D possibly being TRBD1 (5 bases). With 6 bases removed from V and 4 bases from J, the gap between germline ends came to 13 bases. In germline, CDR1 is SGHDT, CDR2 YYEEEE. This CDR3 is 13 amino acids long. The CDR3 bases are TGTGCCAGCATGGGCAGGGTGGGAGAGACCCAGTACTTC. Protein sequence: CASMGRVGETQYF.

In this sample, this clone turned up many times. The chain uses TRBV10-2 and TRBJ1-4; no reliable D call. This CDR3 is 15 amino acids long. In germline, CDR1 is WSHSY, CDR2 SAAADI. Trimming stripped 2 bases from V and 2 bases from J, with 9 bases between. CDR3 sequence (DNA): TGCGCCAGCAGTGAGGGTCGGGTGACTAATGAAAAACTGTTTTTT. Translation gives CASSEGRVTNEKLFF.